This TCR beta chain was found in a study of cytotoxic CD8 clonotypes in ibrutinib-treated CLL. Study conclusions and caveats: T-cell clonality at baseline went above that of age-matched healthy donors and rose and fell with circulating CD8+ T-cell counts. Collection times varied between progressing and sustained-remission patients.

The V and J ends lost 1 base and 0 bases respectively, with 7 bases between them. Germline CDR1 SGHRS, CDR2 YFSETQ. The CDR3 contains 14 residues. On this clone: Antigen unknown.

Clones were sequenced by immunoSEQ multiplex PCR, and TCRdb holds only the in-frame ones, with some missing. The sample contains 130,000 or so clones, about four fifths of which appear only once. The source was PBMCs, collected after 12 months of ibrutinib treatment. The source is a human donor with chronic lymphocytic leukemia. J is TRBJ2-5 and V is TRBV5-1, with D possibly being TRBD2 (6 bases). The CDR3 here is CASSLQRDQETQYF. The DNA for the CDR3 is TGCGCCAGCAGCTTGCAGCGGGACCAAGAGACCCAGTACTTC.